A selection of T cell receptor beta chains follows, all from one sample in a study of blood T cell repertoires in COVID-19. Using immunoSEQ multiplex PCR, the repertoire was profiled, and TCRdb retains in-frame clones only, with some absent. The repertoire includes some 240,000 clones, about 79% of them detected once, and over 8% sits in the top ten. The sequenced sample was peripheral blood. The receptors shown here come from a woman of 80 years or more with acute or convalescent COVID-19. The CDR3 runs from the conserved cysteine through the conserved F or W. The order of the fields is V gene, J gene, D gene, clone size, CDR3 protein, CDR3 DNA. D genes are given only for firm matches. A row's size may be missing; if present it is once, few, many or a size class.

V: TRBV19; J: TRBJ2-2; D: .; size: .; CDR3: CASSIDRWGGANTGELFF; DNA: TGTGCCAGTAGTATAGATCGTTGGGGGGGCGCGAACACCGGGGAGCTGTTTTTT
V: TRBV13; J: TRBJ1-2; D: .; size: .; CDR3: CASSLEGKVMNGYTF; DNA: TGTGCCAGCAGCTTAGAGGGGAAGGTGATGAATGGCTACACCTTC
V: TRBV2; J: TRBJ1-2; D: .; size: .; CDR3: CASRWTANYGYTF; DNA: TGTGCCAGCAGATGGACAGCTAACTATGGCTACACCTTC
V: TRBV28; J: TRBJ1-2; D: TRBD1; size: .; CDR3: CASSLYGQGAGGYTF; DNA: TGTGCCAGCAGTTTATACGGACAGGGGGCTGGGGGCTACACCTTC
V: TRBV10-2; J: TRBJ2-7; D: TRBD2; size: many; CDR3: CASSESQRGGLRSSYEQYF; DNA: TGCGCCAGCAGTGAGTCGCAGCGGGGGGGCCTAAGGAGCTCCTACGAGCAGTACTTC
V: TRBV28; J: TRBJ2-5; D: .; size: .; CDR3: CASSFAGGKETQYF; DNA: TGTGCCAGCAGTTTCGCAGGGGGGAAAGAGACCCAGTACTTC
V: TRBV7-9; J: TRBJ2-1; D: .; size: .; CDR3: CASSLQNLDSNEQFF; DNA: TGTGCCAGCAGCTTACAAAACCTGGACTCCAATGAGCAGTTCTTC
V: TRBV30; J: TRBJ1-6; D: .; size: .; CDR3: CAWKGQGGSPLHF; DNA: TGTGCCTGGAAAGGTCAGGGTGGCTCACCCCTCCACTTT
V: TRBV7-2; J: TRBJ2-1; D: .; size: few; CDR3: CASSLLTGITYNEQFF; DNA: TGTGCCAGCAGCTTATTGACAGGTATAACCTACAATGAGCAGTTCTTC
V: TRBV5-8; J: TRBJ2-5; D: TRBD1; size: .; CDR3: CASSPRQGFETQYF; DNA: TGTGCCAGCAGCCCTCGACAGGGATTCGAGACCCAGTACTTC
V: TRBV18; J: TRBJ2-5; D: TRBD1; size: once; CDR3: CASSSSRDRESSDF; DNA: TGTGCCAGCTCAAGCTCCCGGGACAGGGAATCCTCGGACTTC
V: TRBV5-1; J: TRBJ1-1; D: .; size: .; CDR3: CASSLERRADEAFF; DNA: TGCGCCAGCAGCTTGGAGCGCAGGGCGGATGAAGCTTTCTTT
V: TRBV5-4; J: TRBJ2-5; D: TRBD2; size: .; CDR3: CASSLGTSGKETQYF; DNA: TGTGCCAGCAGCTTGGGGACTAGCGGGAAAGAGACCCAGTACTTC
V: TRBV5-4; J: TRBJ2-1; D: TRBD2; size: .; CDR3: CASSLGLAGSYNEQFF; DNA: TGTGCCAGCAGCTTGGGGCTAGCGGGCTCCTACAATGAGCAGTTCTTC
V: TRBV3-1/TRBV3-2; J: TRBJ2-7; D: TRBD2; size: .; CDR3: CASSRTPQGLATYF; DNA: TGTGCCAGCAGCCGAACCCCCCAGGGACTAGCTACCTACTTC
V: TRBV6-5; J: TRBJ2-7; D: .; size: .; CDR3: CASGRADSYEQYF; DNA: TGTGCCAGCGGGCGAGCGGACTCCTACGAGCAGTACTTC
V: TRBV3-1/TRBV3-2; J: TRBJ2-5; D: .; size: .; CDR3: CASSQGGVGGDRGETQYF; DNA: TGTGCCAGCAGCCAAGGGGGTGTAGGAGGAGATCGGGGAGAGACCCAGTACTTC
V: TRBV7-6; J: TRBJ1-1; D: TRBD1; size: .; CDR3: CASSLVLGRGRVYNTEAFF; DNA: TGTGCCAGCAGCTTAGTACTGGGCAGGGGGCGAGTGTACAACACTGAAGCTTTCTTT
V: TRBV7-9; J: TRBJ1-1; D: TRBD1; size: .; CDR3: CASSPSGQVNTEAFF; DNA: TGTGCCAGCAGCCCATCGGGACAGGTGAACACTGAAGCTTTCTTT
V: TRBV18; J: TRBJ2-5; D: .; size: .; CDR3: CASSPYRGETQYF; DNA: TGTGCCAGCTCACCCTATAGAGGGGAGACCCAGTACTTC
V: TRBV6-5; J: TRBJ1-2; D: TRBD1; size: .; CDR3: CASRRGTGYGYTF; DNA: TGTGCCAGCCGTCGGGGGACAGGCTATGGCTACACCTTC
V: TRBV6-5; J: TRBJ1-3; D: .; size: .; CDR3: CASTPGVTGNTIYF; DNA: TGTGCCAGCACCCCAGGGGTGACTGGAAACACCATATATTTT
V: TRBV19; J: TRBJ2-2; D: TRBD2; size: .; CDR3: CASSIQTSSGGGTGELFF; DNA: TGTGCCAGTAGTATTCAGACCTCTAGCGGGGGGGGCACCGGGGAGCTGTTTTTT
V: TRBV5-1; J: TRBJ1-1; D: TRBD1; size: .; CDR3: CASSSSTGANTEAFF; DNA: TGCGCCAGCAGCTCCTCGACAGGGGCGAACACTGAAGCTTTCTTT
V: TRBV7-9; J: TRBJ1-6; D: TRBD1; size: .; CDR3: CASSQGTGTSSPLHF; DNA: TGTGCCAGCAGCCAAGGGACAGGGACGAGTTCACCCCTCCACTTT
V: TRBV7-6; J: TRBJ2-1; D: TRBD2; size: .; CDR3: CASRPLAGGISYNEQFF; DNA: TGTGCCAGCAGGCCCCTAGCGGGGGGTATCTCCTACAATGAGCAGTTCTTC
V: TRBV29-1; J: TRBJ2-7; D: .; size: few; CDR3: CSVVFGGSGSYEQYF; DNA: TGCAGCGTTGTTTTTGGGGGGAGCGGCTCCTACGAGCAGTACTTC
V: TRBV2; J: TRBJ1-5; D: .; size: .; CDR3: CASSEARAGGQPQHF; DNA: TGTGCCAGCAGTGAAGCCAGGGCAGGTGGGCAGCCCCAGCATTTT
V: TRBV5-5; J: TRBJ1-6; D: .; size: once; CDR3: CASSLNSRNSPLHF; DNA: TGTGCCAGCAGCTTGAACAGCCGGAATTCACCCCTCCACTTT
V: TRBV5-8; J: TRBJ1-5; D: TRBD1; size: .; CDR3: CASSTAGGATQPQHF; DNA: TGTGCCAGCAGCACCGCAGGGGGCGCAACCCAGCCCCAGCATTTT
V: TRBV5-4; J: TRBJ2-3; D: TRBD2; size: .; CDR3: CASSFPGLATSEFTDTQYF; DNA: TGTGCCAGCAGCTTCCCGGGACTAGCGACAAGCGAGTTTACAGATACGCAGTATTTT
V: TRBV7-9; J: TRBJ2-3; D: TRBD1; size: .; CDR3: CASSLEGAADTQYF; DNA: TGTGCCAGCAGCTTAGAGGGGGCGGCAGATACGCAGTATTTT
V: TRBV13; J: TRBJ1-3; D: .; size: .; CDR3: CASSLRGGSGNTIYF; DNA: TGTGCCAGCAGCTTACGGGGAGGCTCTGGAAACACCATATATTTT
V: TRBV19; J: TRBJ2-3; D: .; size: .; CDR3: CASRPPGGRTDTQYF; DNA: TGTGCCAGTCGTCCCCCCGGGGGGCGGACAGATACGCAGTATTTT
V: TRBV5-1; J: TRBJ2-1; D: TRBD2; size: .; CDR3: CASSGTSGGIAYNEQFF; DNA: TGCGCCAGCAGCGGGACTAGCGGGGGTATCGCCTACAATGAGCAGTTCTTC
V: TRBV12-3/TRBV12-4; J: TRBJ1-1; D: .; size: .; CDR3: CASSLRAGAFF; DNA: TGTGCCAGCAGTTTACGGGCGGGAGCTTTCTTT
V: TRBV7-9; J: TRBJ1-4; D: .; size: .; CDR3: CASSSYWGQREKLFF; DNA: TGTGCCAGCAGCTCCTACTGGGGGCAAAGGGAAAAACTGTTTTTT
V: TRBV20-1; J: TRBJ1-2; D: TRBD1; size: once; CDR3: CSASRGTANYGYTF; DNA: TGCAGTGCTAGTCGCGGGACAGCTAACTATGGCTACACCTTC
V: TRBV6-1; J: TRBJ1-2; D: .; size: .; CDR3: CASSDIREGYTF; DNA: TGTGCCAGCAGTGATATTAGGGAGGGCTACACCTTC
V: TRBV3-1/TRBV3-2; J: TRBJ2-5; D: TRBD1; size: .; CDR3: CATGDRANQETQYF; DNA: TGTGCCACCGGGGACAGGGCAAACCAAGAGACCCAGTACTTC
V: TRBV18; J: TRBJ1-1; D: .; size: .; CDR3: CASSPADTGTEAFF; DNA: TGTGCCAGCTCACCGGCGGACACGGGCACTGAAGCTTTCTTT
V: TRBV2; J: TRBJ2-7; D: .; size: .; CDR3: CASIPDRTYEQYF; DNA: TGTGCCAGCATTCCGGACAGAACCTACGAGCAGTACTTC
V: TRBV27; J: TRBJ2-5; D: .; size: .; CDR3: CASSFTGSQETQYF; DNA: TGTGCCAGCAGTTTCACGGGGTCCCAAGAGACCCAGTACTTC
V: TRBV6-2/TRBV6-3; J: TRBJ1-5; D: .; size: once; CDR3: CASSYSSGGRREPQHF; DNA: TGTGCCAGCAGTTACTCCTCTGGTGGCAGACGGGAGCCCCAGCATTTT
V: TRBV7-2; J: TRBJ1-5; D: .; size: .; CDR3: CASSPTPPAEYSNQPQHF; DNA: TGTGCCAGCAGCCCCACCCCCCCGGCGGAATATAGCAATCAGCCCCAGCATTTT
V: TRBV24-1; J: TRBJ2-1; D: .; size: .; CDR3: CATSDRQGGSYNEQFF; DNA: TGTGCCACCAGTGACCGACAGGGAGGCTCCTACAATGAGCAGTTCTTC
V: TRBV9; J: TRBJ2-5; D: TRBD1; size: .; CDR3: CASSETGRETQYF; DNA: TGTGCCAGCAGCGAGACAGGGCGAGAGACCCAGTACTTC
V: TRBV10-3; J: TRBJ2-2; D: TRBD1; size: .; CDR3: CAISDRGNTGELFF; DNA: TGTGCCATCAGCGACAGGGGGAACACCGGGGAGCTGTTTTTT
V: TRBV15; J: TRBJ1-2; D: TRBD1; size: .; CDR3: CATRSTGGMGYGYTF; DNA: TGTGCCACCAGGTCGACAGGGGGCATGGGCTATGGCTACACCTTC
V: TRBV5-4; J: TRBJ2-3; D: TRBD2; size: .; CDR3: CASSPSRTSGGDTQYF; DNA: TGTGCCAGCAGCCCAAGCAGGACTAGCGGGGGAGATACGCAGTATTTT
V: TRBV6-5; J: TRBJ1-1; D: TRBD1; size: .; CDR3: CASSQLDRPRGEAFF; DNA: TGTGCCAGCAGTCAACTGGACAGGCCGCGGGGTGAAGCTTTCTTT
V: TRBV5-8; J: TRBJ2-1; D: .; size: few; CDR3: CASSLGVGATLNEQFF; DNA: TGTGCCAGCAGCTTGGGGGTGGGGGCTACCCTCAATGAGCAGTTCTTC
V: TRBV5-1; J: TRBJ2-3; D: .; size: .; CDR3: CASSRLVSTDTQYF; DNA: TGCGCCAGCAGCAGACTAGTGAGCACAGATACGCAGTATTTT
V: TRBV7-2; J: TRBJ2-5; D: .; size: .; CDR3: CASSLGLGPSVGETQYF; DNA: TGTGCCAGCAGCTTAGGTTTGGGGCCTAGCGTAGGAGAGACCCAGTACTTC
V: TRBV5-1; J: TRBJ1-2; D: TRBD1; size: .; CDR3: CASSRDSANYGYTF; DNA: TGCGCCAGCAGCCGGGACAGTGCCAACTATGGCTACACCTTC
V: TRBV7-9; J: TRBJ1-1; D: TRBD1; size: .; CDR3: CASSLANSGTANMNTEAFF; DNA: TGTGCCAGCAGCTTAGCAAACTCCGGGACAGCCAACATGAACACTGAAGCTTTCTTT
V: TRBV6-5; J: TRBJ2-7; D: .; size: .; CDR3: CASRPGIYEQYF; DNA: TGTGCCAGCCGTCCCGGGATCTACGAGCAGTACTTC
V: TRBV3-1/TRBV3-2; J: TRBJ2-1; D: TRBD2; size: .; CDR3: CASSQVGRGGPYNEQFF; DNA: TGTGCCAGCAGCCAAGTGGGACGGGGGGGCCCCTACAATGAGCAGTTCTTC
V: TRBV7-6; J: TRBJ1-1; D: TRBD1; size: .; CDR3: CASSLASTGAAFF; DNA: TGTGCCAGCAGCTTAGCTTCCACAGGGGCAGCTTTCTTT